The sequence of this T cell receptor beta chain was determined in a study of blood T cell repertoires in COVID-19. Study-wide background: Whether acute or convalescent, the COVID-19 samples came from the United States, Italy and Spain. T cells, B-cell-depleted T cells, or PBMCs provided the cDNA or gDNA that served as material.

With 3 bases removed from V and 5 bases from J, the gap between germline ends came to 9 bases. Germline V lookup: CDR1 SEHNR, CDR2 FQNEAQ (reference sequence). The CDR3 contains 13 residues. Per the original data handling: Quantification of nucleated cells was approximated via reference gene primer amplification. Assay used: immunoSEQ multiplex PCR; TCRdb lists only in-frame clones, some missing. The V and J calls and clone size are taken from that table; D and trimming were inferred from the DNA. The sample includes around 200,000 clones, under 90% seen only once; the top ten take over 4.5%. A single count supports this clone.

This clonotype originated in an elderly man with acute or convalescent COVID-19. The rearrangement uses TRBV7-9 and TRBJ2-3; D remains ambiguous. Sequencing was done on a sample of peripheral blood. CDR3 sequence reads: CASSFSLLDTQYF. The CDR3 DNA reads as TGTGCCAGCAGCTTTTCCCTTTTAGATACGCAGTATTTT.